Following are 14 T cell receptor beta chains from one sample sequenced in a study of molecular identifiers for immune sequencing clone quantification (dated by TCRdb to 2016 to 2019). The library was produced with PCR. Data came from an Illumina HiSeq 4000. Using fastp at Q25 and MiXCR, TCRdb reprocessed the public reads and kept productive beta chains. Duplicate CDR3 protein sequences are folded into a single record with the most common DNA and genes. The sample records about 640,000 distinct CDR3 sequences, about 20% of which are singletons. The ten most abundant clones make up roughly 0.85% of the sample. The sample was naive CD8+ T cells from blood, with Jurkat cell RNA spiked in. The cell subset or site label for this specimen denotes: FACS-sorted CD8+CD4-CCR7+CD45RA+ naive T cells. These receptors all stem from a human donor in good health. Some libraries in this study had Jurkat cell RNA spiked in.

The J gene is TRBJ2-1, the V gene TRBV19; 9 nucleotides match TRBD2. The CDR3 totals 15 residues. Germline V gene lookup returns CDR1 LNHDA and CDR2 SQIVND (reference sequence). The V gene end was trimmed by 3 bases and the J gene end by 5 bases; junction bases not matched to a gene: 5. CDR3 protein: CASSMAGGPHNEQFF. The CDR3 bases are TGTGCCAGTAGTATGGCGGGAGGGCCCCACAATGAGCAGTTCTTC.

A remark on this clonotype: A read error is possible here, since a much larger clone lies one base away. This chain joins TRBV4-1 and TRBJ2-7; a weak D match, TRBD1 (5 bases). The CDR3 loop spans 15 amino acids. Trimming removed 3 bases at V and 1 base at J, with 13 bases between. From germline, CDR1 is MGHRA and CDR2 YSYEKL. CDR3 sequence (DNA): TGCGCCAGCAGCCACCAGGTCGCAGGGTCCTACGAGCAGTACTTC. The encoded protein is CASSHQVAGSYEQYF.

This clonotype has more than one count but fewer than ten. The CDR3 DNA is TGTGCCAGCAGCCTCCAGACGGAGCCTTCGGAGAACACTGAAGCTTTCTTT. This encodes CASSLQTEPSENTEAFF. The chain is built from TRBV5-5 and TRBJ1-1; D call uncertain. The CDR3 covers 17 residues. V gave up 4 bases and J gave up 1 base, with 20 bases separating them. Germline V gene data show CDR1 as SGHKS and CDR2 as YYEKEE (reference sequence).

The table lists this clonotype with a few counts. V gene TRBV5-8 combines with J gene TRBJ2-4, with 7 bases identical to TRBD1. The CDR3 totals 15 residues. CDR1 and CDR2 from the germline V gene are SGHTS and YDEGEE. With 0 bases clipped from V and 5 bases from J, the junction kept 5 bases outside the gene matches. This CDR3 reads CASSLGQGWENIQYF. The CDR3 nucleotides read TGTGCCAGCAGCTTGGGACAGGGATGGGAAAACATTCAGTACTTC.

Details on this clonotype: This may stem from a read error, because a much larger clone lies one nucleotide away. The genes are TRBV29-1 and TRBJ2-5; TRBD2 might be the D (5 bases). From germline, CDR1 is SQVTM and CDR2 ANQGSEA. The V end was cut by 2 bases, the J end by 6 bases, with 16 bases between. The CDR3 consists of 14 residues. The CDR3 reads CSVEKAVSLKTQYF. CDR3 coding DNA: TGCAGCGTTGAAAAAGCGGTCAGTCTGAAGACCCAGTACTTC. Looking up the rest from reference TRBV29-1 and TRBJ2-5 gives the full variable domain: SAVISQKPSRDICQRGTSLTIQCQVDSQVTMMFWYRQQPGQSLTLIATANQGSEATYESGFVIDKFPISRPNLTFSTLTVSNMSPEDSSIYLCSVEKAVSLKTQYFGPGTRLLVL.

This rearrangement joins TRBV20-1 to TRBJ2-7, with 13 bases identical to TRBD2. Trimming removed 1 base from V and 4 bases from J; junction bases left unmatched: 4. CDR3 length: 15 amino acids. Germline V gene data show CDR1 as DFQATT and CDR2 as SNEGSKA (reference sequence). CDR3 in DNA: TGCAGTGCTAGAGTCGGACTAGCGGGAGCTTACGAGCAGTACTTC. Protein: CSARVGLAGAYEQYF.

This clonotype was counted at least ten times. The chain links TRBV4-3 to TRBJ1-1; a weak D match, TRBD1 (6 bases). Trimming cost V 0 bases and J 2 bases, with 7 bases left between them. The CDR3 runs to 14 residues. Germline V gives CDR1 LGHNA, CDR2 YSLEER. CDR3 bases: TGCGCCAGCAGCCAAGACAGGGGTAACACTGAAGCTTTCTTT. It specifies CASSQDRGNTEAFF.

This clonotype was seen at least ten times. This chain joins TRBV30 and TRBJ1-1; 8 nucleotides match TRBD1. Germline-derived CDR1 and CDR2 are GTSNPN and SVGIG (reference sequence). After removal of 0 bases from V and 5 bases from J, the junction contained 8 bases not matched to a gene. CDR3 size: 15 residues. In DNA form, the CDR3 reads TGTGCCTGGAGTGTACGTCCAGGGGGCTTAACTGAAGCTTTCTTT. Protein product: CAWSVRPGGLTEAFF.

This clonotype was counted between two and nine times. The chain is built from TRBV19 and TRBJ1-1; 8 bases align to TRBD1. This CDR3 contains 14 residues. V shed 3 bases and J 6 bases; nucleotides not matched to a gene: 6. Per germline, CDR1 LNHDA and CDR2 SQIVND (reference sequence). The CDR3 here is CASSMSAGGPEAFF. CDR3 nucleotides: TGTGCCAGTAGTATGAGCGCAGGGGGCCCTGAAGCTTTCTTT.

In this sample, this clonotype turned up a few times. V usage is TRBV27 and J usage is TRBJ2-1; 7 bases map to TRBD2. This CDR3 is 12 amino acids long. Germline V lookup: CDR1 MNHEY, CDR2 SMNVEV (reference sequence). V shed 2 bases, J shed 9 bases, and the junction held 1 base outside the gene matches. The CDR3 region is CASSLPSGEQFF. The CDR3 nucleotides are TGTGCCAGCAGTTTACCTAGCGGTGAGCAGTTCTTC.

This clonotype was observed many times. The CDR3 loop is CASSFGLYRPLHF. CDR3 bases: TGTGCCAGCAGTTTCGGTCTATACAGACCCCTCCACTTT. V gene TRBV27 combines with J gene TRBJ1-6, with unresolved D. The CDR3 runs 13 residues. Looked up from germline, CDR1 is MNHEY and CDR2 is SMNVEV (reference sequence). V was clipped by 3 bases and J by 12 bases, with 12 bases between them.

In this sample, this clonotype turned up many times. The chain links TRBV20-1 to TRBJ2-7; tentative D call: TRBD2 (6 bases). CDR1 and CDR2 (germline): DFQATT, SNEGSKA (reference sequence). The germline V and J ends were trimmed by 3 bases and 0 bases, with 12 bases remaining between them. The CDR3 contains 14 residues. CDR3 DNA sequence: TGCAGTGCTAGGGACTACCTCCTCTCCTACGAGCAGTACTTC. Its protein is CSARDYLLSYEQYF.

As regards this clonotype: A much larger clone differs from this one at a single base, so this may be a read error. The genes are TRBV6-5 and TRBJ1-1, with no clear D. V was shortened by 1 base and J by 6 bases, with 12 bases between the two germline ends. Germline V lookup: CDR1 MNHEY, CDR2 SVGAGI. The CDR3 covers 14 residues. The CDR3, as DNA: TGTGCCAGCAGTTACTTCTCAGGCGTGGCTGAAGCTTTCTTT. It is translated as CASSYFSGVAEAFF.

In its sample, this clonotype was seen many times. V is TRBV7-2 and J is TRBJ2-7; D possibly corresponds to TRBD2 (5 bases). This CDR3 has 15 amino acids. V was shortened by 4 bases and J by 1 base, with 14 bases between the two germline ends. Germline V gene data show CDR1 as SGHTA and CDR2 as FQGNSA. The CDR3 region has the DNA TGTGCCAGCAGCTCGGACCCGGGAAGTTCCTACGAGCAGTACTTC. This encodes CASSSDPGSSYEQYF.